This record looks at one TCR beta chain sequence and its context. This entry comes from a study of T cells after yellow fever vaccination. Study-wide background: Some fractions had low cell numbers, and these were prepared with SMART-Seq v4 Ultra Low Input.

Trimming left V 0 bases short and J 11 bases short, with 7 bases between. This CDR3 is 12 amino acids long. The germline gives CDR1 KGHDR, CDR2 SFDVKD. A universal primer site and UMIs were added as TCR cDNA was made by 5'RACE template switching. TCRdb fed the 5' RACE reads into MiXCR, producing one record per CDR3 protein. The sample lists some 120,000 distinct CDR3 sequences, roughly 8.4% occurring once. The sample in question was CD8+ T cells sorted from PBMCs, obtained 45 days after the yellow fever booster vaccination. The chain uses TRBV24-1 and TRBJ2-1, with D unclear. The TCR comes from a young man who received the YFV17D yellow fever vaccine. CDR3 residues: CATSDLPPQQFF. The CDR3 nucleotides are TGTGCCACCAGTGATTTGCCCCCCCAGCAGTTCTTC.